This T cell receptor beta chain is drawn from a study of glioma-infiltrating T cells after dendritic cell vaccination. Patients had residual fresh-frozen tumor tissue and more than two years of survival data. Study-wide points: Higher TCR clonality did not directly relate to longer survival.

Up to about 2 ug genomic DNA was used for TCRB CDR3 amplification. Amplification used 60 V beta primers and 13 J beta primers. The method was immunoSEQ multiplex PCR; TCRdb's version includes in-frame clones alone and lacks a portion of them. Of some 70,000 clones in the sample, roughly four fifths were seen once. The CDR3 is made up of 14 amino acids. Germline CDR1 reads MGHRA; CDR2 reads YSYEKL. With V trimmed by 3 bases and J by 9 bases, 9 bases remained unmatched. This clone was found once. The antigen is undetermined. This TCR was recovered from a human donor with glioblastoma. The chain has TRBV4-1 and TRBJ2-3; TRBD2 aligns across 7 bases. Sequencing used blood, obtained before dendritic cell vaccination. CDR3 sequence reads: CASSQPVGGRTQYF. In DNA, the CDR3 is TGCGCCAGCAGCCAGCCCGTCGGGGGGAGGACGCAGTATTTT.